The 19 T cell receptor beta chains below were found in one sample sequenced in a study of CXCR3-negative and CXCR3-positive naive CD8 T cells. UMI labels and 5' RACE were used to prepare the TRB cDNA libraries. TCRdb reprocessed the 5' RACE reads and keeps a single row for each CDR3 protein, giving no DNA. In total, the table holds 4,800 or so distinct CDR3 sequences. The material sequenced was naive CXCR3- CD8+ T cells from blood. Subset noted: CD45RO-CCR7+CD27+CD95- naive CD8+ T cells lacking CXCR3 (TNR3-). The receptors originated from a human donor in good health. Some clones in this sample may be carry-over from other donors' samples.

The V and J genes are TRBV5-1 and TRBJ2-3; lacking DNA, the TRBD1 call made by TCRdb goes unchecked. Germline CDR1 is SGHRS and CDR2 is YFSETQ. The CDR3 sequence is 14 residues long. The CDR3 region is CASSLGQGADTQYF.

V usage is TRBV20-1 and J usage is TRBJ1-1; lacking DNA, the TRBD1 call made by TCRdb goes unchecked. Germline V gives CDR1 DFQATT, CDR2 SNEGSKA (reference sequence). The CDR3 covers 16 residues. The CDR3 spells CSAHRDRQVTGTEAFF.

The genes are TRBV27 and TRBJ1-1. The CDR3 has 14 residues. The germline V gene has CDR1 MNHEY and CDR2 SMNVEV (reference sequence). The CDR3 region is CASSTWEASTEAFF.

The chain combines TRBV27 with TRBJ1-5. This CDR3 region has 15 residues. The germline V gene encodes CDR1 MNHEY and CDR2 SMNVEV (reference sequence). The CDR3 sequence: CASSSDGYSNQPQHF.

This clonotype is labeled medium-sized based on frequency. The rearrangement uses TRBV7-9 and TRBJ2-6; the D call from TCRdb, TRBD2, cannot be confirmed without DNA. CDR3 length: 19 amino acids. Germline CDR1 and CDR2: SEHNR and FQNEAQ (reference sequence). The CDR3 protein is CASSQSLIAGTSGANVLTF.

The chain employs TRBV7-2 and TRBJ2-2. The CDR3 is 15 amino acids. From germline, CDR1 is SGHTA and CDR2 FQGNSA. CDR3 in amino acids: CASSLADINTGELFF.

The CDR3 region is CASSLTGNEQFF. The genes are TRBV5-6 and TRBJ2-1. The CDR3 length is 12 residues. Germline V gene lookup returns CDR1 SGHDT and CDR2 YYEEEE.

Considering frequency, this clonotype is medium-sized. The rearrangement uses TRBV29-1 and TRBJ2-1; the D call of TRBD1 rests on TCRdb alone, since no DNA is present to check it. Germline CDR1 is SQVTM and CDR2 is ANQGSEA. The CDR3 length is 13 residues. The CDR3 is CSVPGGLVSEQFF.

By frequency, this clonotype is medium-sized. The J gene is TRBJ2-1, the V gene TRBV7-6; TCRdb lists TRBD1, though no DNA is available to test this call. This CDR3 spans 15 amino acids. The germline V gene encodes CDR1 SGHVS and CDR2 FNYEAQ. CDR3 region: CASSSPQLPHNEQFF.

According to its frequency, this clonotype is medium-sized. V is TRBV28 and J is TRBJ2-3. Germline assignment: CDR1 MDHEN and CDR2 SYDVKM. This CDR3 has 16 amino acids. The CDR3 loop reads CASSLPVMPSTDTQYF.

The chain employs TRBV29-1 and TRBJ2-1; TCRdb returns TRBD1, unconfirmable since there is no DNA. This CDR3 comprises 14 residues. Germline CDR1 and CDR2: SQVTM and ANQGSEA. CDR3 region: CSVTHGGTGNEQFF.

V is TRBV7-3 and J is TRBJ1-1; TCRdb lists TRBD1, though no DNA is available to test this call. CDR1 and CDR2 from the germline V gene are SGHTA and FQGTGA. The CDR3 is 18 residues long. CDR3 region: CASSLTSVGTGSNTEAFF. Filled out from reference TRBV7-3 and TRBJ1-1, the complete variable domain reads GAGVSQTPSNKVTEKGKYVELRCDPISGHTALYWYRQSLGQGPEFLIYFQGTGAADDSGLPNDRFFAVRPEGSVSTLKIQRTERGDSAVYLCASSLTSVGTGSNTEAFFGQGTRLTVV.

The chain links TRBV21-1 to TRBJ2-3; checking the TCRdb D call of TRBD2 is not possible without DNA. TRBV21-1 is noted as a pseudogene. CDR3 length: 16 amino acids. The CDR3 sequence is CASSKRVAGSTDTQYF.

This clonotype is classed as medium-sized by frequency. V usage is TRBV2 and J usage is TRBJ2-5. Germline loops: CDR1 SNHLY, CDR2 FYNNEI. CDR3 size: 15 residues. CDR3 sequence reads: CASRTSTLYEETQYF.

Here the CDR3 reads CASSYSGRNQPQHF. The chain has TRBV6-2 or TRBV6-3 and TRBJ1-5. The CDR3 totals 14 residues. Germline CDR1 is MNHEY and CDR2 is SVGEGT.

The chain has TRBV7-9 and TRBJ2-1; the D gene TCRdb calls, TRBD1, cannot be checked with no DNA. The CDR3 is 12 residues long. Germline CDR1 reads SEHNR; CDR2 reads FQNEAQ (reference sequence). This CDR3 is CASSPRDHEQFF.

This clonotype is deemed medium-sized (0.01 to 0.1%) by its frequency. The chain links TRBV28 to TRBJ1-1; TCRdb outputs TRBD1, but without DNA this stays unchecked. The germline gives CDR1 MDHEN, CDR2 SYDVKM. The length of the CDR3 is 20 residues. CDR3 sequence reads: CASSFNNWLGDSFSGTEAFF.

The rearrangement uses TRBV29-1 and TRBJ2-1; the D gene TCRdb calls, TRBD1, cannot be checked with no DNA. The CDR3 loop spans 13 amino acids. Germline V gene sequence: CDR1 SQVTM, CDR2 ANQGSEA. The CDR3 here is CSVPWTGFNEQFF.

Judged by frequency, this clonotype is medium-sized. CDR3 protein: CASSPRPGLMDTGELFF. The chain has TRBV18 and TRBJ2-2; absent DNA, TCRdb's TRBD1 call cannot be checked. The germline V gene has CDR1 KGHSH and CDR2 LQKENI. The CDR3 consists of 17 residues.